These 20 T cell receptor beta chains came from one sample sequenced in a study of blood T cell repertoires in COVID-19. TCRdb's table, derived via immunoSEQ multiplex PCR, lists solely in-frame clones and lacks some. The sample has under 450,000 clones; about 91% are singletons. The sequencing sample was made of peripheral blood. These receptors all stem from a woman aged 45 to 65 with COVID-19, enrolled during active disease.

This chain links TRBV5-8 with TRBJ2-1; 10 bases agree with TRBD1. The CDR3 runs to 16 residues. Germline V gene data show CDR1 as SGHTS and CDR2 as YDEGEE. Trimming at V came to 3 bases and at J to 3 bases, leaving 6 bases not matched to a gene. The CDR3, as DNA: TGTGCCAGCAGCTGGCCCGGGACAGGGGACTACAATGAGCAGTTCTTC. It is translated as CASSWPGTGDYNEQFF.

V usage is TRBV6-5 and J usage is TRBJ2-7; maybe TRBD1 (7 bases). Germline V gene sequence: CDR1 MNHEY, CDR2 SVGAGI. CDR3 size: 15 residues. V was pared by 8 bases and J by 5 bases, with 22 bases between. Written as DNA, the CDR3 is TGTGCCAGCCGACGACCGCGGGACAGAGGAGACGAGCAGTACTTC. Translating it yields CASRRPRDRGDEQYF.

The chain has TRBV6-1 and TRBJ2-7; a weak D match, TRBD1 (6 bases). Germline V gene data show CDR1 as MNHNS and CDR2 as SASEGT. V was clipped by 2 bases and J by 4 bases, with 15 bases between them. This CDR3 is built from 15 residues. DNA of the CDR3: TGTGCCAGCAGTGAAAGCACAGGGTCTTCGTACGAGCAGTACTTC. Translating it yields CASSESTGSSYEQYF.

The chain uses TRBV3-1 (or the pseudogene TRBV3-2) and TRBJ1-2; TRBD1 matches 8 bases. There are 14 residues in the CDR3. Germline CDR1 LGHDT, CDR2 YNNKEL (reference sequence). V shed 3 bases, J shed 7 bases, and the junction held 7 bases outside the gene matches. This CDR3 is CASSHTSDRVGYTF. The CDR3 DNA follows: TGTGCCAGCAGCCACACCTCGGACAGGGTTGGCTACACCTTC.

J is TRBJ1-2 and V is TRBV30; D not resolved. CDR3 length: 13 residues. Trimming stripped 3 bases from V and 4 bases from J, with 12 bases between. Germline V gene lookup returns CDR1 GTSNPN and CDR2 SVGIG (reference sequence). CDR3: CAWSRPGIYGYTF. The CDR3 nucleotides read TGTGCCTGGAGCCGACCGGGAATCTATGGCTACACCTTC.

The CDR3 loop is CATSDAGGSDYGYTF. Written as DNA, the CDR3 is TGTGCCACCAGTGATGCAGGGGGCAGTGACTATGGCTACACCTTC. The chain couples TRBV24-1 to TRBJ1-2; 8 bases are a match to TRBD1. Germline V gene sequence: CDR1 KGHDR, CDR2 SFDVKD. J was trimmed by 3 bases and V by 3 bases; bases with no gene match: 5. The CDR3 sequence is 15 residues long.

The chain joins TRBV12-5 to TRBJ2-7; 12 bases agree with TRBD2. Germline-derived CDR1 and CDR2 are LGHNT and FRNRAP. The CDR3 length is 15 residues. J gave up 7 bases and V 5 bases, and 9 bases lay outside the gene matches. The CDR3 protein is CASGTELAGGREQYF. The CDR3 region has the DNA TGTGCTAGTGGTACAGAACTAGCGGGGGGTAGGGAGCAGTACTTC. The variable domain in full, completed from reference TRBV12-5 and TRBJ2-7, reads DARVTQTPRHKVTEMGQEVTMRCQPILGHNTVFWYRQTMMQGLELLAYFRNRAPLDDSGMPKDRFSAEMPDATLATLKIQPSEPRDSAVYFCASGTELAGGREQYFGPGTRLTVT.

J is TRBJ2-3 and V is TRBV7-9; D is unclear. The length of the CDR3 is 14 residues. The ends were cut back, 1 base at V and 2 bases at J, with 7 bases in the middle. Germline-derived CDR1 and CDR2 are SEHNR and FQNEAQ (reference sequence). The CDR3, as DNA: TGTGCCAGCAGCTTAGTGGCTCTCACAGATACGCAGTATTTT. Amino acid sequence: CASSLVALTDTQYF.

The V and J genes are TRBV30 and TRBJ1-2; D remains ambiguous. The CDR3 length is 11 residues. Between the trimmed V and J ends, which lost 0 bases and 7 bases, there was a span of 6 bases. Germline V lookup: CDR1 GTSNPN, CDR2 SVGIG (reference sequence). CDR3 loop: CAWSVLSGYTF. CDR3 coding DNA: TGTGCCTGGAGTGTACTTTCTGGCTACACCTTC.

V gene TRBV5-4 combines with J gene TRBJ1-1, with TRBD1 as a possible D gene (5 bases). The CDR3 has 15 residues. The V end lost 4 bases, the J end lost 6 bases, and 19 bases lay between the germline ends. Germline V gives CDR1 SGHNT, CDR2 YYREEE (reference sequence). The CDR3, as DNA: TGTGCCAGCAGCGGAGGGGTCGGGCACTGGGCTGAAGCTTTCTTT. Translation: CASSGGVGHWAEAFF.

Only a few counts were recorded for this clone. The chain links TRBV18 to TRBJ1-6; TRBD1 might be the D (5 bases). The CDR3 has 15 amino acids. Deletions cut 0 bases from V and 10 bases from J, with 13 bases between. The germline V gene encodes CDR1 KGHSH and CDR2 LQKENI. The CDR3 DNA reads TGTGCCAGCTCACCACCGGAAGGGGTAGGATCACCCCTCCACTTT. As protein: CASSPPEGVGSPLHF.

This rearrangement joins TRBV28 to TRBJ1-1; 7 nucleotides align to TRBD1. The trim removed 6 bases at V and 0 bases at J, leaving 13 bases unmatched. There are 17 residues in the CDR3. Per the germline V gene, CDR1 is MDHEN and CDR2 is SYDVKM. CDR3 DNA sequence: TGTGCCAGCAGCCCCCGGGACAGATTAAACTTGAACACTGAAGCTTTCTTT. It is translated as CASSPRDRLNLNTEAFF.

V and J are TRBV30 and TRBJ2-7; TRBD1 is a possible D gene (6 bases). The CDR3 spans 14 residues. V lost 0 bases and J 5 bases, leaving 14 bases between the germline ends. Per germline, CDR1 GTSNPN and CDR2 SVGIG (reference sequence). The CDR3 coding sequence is TGTGCCTGGAGTGTACGACGCAGGGGAAACGAGCAGTACTTC. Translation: CAWSVRRRGNEQYF.

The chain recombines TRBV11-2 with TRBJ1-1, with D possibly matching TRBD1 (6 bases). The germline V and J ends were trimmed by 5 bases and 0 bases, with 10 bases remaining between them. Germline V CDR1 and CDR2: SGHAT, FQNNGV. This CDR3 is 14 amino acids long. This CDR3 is CASSVSGVNTEAFF. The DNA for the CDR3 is TGTGCCAGCAGCGTATCAGGGGTGAACACTGAAGCTTTCTTT. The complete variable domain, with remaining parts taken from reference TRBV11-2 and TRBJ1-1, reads EAGVAQSPRYKIIEKRQSVAFWCNPISGHATLYWYQQILGQGPKLLIQFQNNGVVDDSQLPKDRFSAERLKGVDSTLKIQPAKLEDSAVYLCASSVSGVNTEAFFGQGTRLTVV.

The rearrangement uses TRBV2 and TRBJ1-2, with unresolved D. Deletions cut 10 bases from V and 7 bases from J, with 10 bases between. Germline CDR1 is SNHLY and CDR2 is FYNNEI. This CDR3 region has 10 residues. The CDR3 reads CATRVVGYTF. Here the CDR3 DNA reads TGTGCCACGAGGGTGGTTGGCTACACCTTC. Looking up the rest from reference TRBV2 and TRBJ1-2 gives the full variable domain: EPEVTQTPSHQVTQMGQEVILRCVPISNHLYFYWYRQILGQKVEFLVSFYNNEISEKSEIFDDQFSVERPDGSNFTLKIRSTKLEDSAMYFCATRVVGYTFGSGTRLTVV.

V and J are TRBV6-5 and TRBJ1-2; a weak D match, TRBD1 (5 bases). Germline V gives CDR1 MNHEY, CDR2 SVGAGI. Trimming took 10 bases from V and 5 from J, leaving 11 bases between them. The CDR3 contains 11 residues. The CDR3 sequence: CATYQGYGYTF. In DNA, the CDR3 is TGTGCCACCTATCAGGGATATGGCTACACCTTC.

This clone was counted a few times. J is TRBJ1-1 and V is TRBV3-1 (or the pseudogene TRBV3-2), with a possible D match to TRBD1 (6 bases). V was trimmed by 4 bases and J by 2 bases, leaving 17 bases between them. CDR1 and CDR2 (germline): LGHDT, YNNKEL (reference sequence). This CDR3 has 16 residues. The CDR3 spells CASSLDGPGTNTEAFF. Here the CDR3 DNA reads TGTGCCAGCAGCCTCGATGGTCCAGGGACAAACACTGAAGCTTTCTTT.

CDR3 protein: CASSQDQGRDSYTEAFF. In DNA, the CDR3 is TGTGCCAGCAGCCAAGATCAAGGACGGGACAGCTACACTGAAGCTTTCTTT. The chain carries TRBV4-2 and TRBJ1-1, with 7 positions matching TRBD1. J was trimmed by 3 bases and V by 0 bases; bases with no gene match: 10. The germline V gene encodes CDR1 LGHNA and CDR2 YNFKEQ. The CDR3 runs 17 residues.

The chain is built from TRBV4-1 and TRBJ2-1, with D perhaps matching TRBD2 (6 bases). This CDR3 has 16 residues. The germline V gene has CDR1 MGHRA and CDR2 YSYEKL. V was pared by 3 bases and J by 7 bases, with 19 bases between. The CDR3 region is CASSQPGRLDYNEQFF. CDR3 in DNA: TGCGCCAGCAGCCAGCCCGGGAGACTCGATTATAATGAGCAGTTCTTC.

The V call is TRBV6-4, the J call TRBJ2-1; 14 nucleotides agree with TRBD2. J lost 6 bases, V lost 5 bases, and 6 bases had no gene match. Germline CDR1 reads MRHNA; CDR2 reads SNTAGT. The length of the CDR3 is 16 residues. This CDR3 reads CASSPRTSGGPNEQFF. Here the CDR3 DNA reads TGTGCCAGCAGTCCTAGGACTAGCGGGGGGCCCAATGAGCAGTTCTTC.